This T cell receptor beta chain was identified during a study of blood T cell repertoires in COVID-19. At the level of the study: Samples taken during acute and convalescent COVID-19 were collected in the United States, Italy and Spain. T cells, B-cell-depleted T cells, or PBMCs provided the cDNA or gDNA that served as material.

Trimming took off 5 bases at V and 0 bases at J, with 17 bases between the two ends. Looked up from germline, CDR1 is SGHNT and CDR2 is YYREEE (reference sequence). This CDR3 spans 16 amino acids. Per the original methods: By means of reference gene primer amplification, nucleated cell counts were estimated. Assay: immunoSEQ multiplex PCR; the TCRdb copy retains only in-frame clones and omits some. Clone size and the V and J calls come from that table; the DNA yielded D and trimming. The sample has more than 120,000 clones, about 85% seen once. The chain carries TRBV5-4 and TRBJ1-1; tentatively, D is TRBD1 (6 bases). The material sequenced was peripheral blood. The TCR was taken from a human donor with acute or convalescent COVID-19. The donor label of this sample is uncertain. CDR3 nucleotide sequence: TGTGCCAGCAGTTCGTCCAAGGGGGGGATGAACACTGAAGCTTTCTTT. Protein: CASSSSKGGMNTEAFF.